The source of this T cell receptor beta chain is a study of graft-versus-host responses after intestinal transplantation. Study-level background: The recipients all started with anti-thymocyte globulin induction and then took tacrolimus and steroids for 3 to 4 years.

Clones were sequenced by immunoSEQ multiplex PCR, and TCRdb holds only the in-frame ones, with some missing. Of 9,000 to 15,000 clones in the sample, about 70% are singletons; the top ten hold 4.3%. The starting material, graft tissue, was processed to release intraepithelial and lamina propria lymphocytes. The CDR3 has 14 residues. Trimming cost V 4 bases and J 6 bases, with 13 bases left between them. Germline V gene sequence: CDR1 SGHDT, CDR2 YYEEEE. Material: ileum tissue, obtained roughly 4.5 months after intestinal transplantation. The rearrangement uses TRBV5-6 and TRBJ2-2; D perhaps matches TRBD1 (5 bases). The sequence was obtained from a human patient who received an intestinal transplant, so some T cells may come from the graft donor. DNA of the CDR3: TGTGCCAGCAGCGTTAGACAGACTCCCGGGGAGCTGTTTTTT. This sequence encodes CASSVRQTPGELFF.